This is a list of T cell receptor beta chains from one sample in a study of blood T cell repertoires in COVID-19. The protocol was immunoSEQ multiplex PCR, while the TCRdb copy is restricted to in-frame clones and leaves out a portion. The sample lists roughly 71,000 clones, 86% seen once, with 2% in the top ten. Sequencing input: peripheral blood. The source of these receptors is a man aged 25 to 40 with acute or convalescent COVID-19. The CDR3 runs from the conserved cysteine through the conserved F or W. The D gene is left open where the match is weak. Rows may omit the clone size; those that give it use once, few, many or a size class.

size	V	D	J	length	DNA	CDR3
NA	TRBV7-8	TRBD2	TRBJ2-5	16	TGTGCCAGCAGCCGAGGCGGGACTAGGGGCCAAGAGACCCAGTACTTC	CASSRGGTRGQETQYF
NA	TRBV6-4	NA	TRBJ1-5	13	TGTGCCAGCAGTGACTCAGTAAGAGGGCCCCAGCATTTT	CASSDSVRGPQHF
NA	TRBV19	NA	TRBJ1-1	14	TGTGCCAGTAGTGCAGAACAGGGACGGACTGAAGCTTTCTTT	CASSAEQGRTEAFF
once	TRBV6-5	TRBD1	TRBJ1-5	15	TGTGCCAGCAGGGTAGGGACAGTTGGCAATCAGCCCCAGCATTTT	CASRVGTVGNQPQHF
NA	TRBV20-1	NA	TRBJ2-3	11	TGCAGTGACGGGAGCACAGATACGCAGTATTTT	CSDGSTDTQYF
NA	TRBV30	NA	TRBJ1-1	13	TGTGCCTGGAGTGTACGGTGGGGGCATGAAGCTTTCTTT	CAWSVRWGHEAFF
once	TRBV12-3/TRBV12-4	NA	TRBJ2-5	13	TGTGCCAGCAGCCGACAGGGAGGAGAGACCCAGTACTTC	CASSRQGGETQYF
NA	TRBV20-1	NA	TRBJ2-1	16	TGCAGTGCTAGTTCGGTAAACAGGGCCCCCTACAATGAGCAGTTCTTC	CSASSVNRAPYNEQFF
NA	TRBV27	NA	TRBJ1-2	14	TGTGCCAGCAGTTCGGCAGGGGTTGAGGATGGCTACACCTTC	CASSSAGVEDGYTF
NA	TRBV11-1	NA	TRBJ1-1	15	TGTGCCAGCAGCTTAGCAGGGGGGGTTGGCACTGAAGCTTTCTTT	CASSLAGGVGTEAFF
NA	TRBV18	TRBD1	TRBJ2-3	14	TGTGCCAGCTCAGAACAGGGGGTTGCAGATACGCAGTATTTT	CASSEQGVADTQYF
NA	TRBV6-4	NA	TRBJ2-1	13	TGTGCCAGCAGTGACTTTCTAGCCTCTGAGCAGTTCTTC	CASSDFLASEQFF
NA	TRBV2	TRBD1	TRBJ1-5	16	TGTGCCAGCAGTGCGACAGGGGGCGGGGGCAATCAGCCCCAGCATTTT	CASSATGGGGNQPQHF
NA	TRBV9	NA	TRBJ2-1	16	TGTGCCAGCAGCGTAGACGGCGGTAGCTCCTACAATGAGCAGTTCTTC	CASSVDGGSSYNEQFF
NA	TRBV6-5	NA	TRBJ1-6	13	TGTGCCAGCACCTCCGGAGGGGCTTCACCCCTCCACTTT	CASTSGGASPLHF
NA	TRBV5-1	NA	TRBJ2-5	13	TGCGCCAGCAGTCTTGGCGGGCGGGAGACCCAGTACTTC	CASSLGGRETQYF
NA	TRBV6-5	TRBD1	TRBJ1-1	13	TGTGCCAGCAGTTACTCAGACAGGGGTGAAGCTTTCTTT	CASSYSDRGEAFF
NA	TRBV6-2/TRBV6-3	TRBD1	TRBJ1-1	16	TGTGCCAGCAGTTATAATTCGGGGACAGCGAACACTGAAGCTTTCTTT	CASSYNSGTANTEAFF
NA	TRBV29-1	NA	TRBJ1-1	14	TGCAGCGTATCTACAGGGAACATGAACACTGAAGCTTTCTTT	CSVSTGNMNTEAFF
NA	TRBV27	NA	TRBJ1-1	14	TGTGCCAGCAGTATGGGGGCTCTCAACACTGAAGCTTTCTTT	CASSMGALNTEAFF
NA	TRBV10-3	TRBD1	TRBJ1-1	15	TGTGCCATCAGTGATCGGGGACAGGGGAACACTGAAGCTTTCTTT	CAISDRGQGNTEAFF
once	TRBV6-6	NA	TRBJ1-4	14	TGTGCCAGCAGTTACGCAGGGGTATTCGAAAAACTGTTTTTT	CASSYAGVFEKLFF
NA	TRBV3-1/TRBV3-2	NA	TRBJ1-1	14	TGTGCCAGCAGCCAAGTACAGGCGAACACTGAAGCTTTCTTT	CASSQVQANTEAFF
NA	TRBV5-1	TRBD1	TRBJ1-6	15	TGCGCCAGCAGCTGGGGGACAGTCTATAATTCACCCCTCCACTTT	CASSWGTVYNSPLHF
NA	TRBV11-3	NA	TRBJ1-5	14	TGTGCCAGCAGCTTACGGGGAAGCAATCAGCCCCAGCATTTT	CASSLRGSNQPQHF
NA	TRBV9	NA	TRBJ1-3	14	TGTGCCAGCAGCGTAGGGGCAGTGGGAAACACCATATATTTT	CASSVGAVGNTIYF
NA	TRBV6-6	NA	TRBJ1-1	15	TGTGCCAGCAGTTACCCGGGACTGATGAACACTGAAGCTTTCTTT	CASSYPGLMNTEAFF
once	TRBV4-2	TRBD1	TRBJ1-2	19	TGTGCCAGCAGCCAATCTACCGGGACAGTCTTTCTTGCTAACTATGGCTACACCTTC	CASSQSTGTVFLANYGYTF
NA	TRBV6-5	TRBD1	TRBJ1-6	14	TGTGCCAGCAGGACAGGGGGCCGGGATTCACCCCTCCACTTT	CASRTGGRDSPLHF
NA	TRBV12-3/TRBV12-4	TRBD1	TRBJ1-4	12	TGTGCCAGCAGTAGGGGGCATGAAAAACTGTTTTTT	CASSRGHEKLFF
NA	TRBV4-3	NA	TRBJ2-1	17	TGCGCCAGCAGCCAAGATCTCCCGCAGGGTGGCTACAATGAGCAGTTCTTC	CASSQDLPQGGYNEQFF
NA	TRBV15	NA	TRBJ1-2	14	TGTGCCACCAGCAGAGGTTCACAGAGATATGGCTACACCTTC	CATSRGSQRYGYTF
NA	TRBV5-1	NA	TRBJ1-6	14	TGCGCCAGCACCCCAACGATCGGGTTGTCACCCCTCCACTTT	CASTPTIGLSPLHF
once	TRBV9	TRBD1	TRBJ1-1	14	TGTGCCAGCAGCGTTGGACAGGGGAACACTGAAGCTTTCTTT	CASSVGQGNTEAFF
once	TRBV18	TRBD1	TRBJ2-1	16	TGTGCCAGCTCACCAGGACAGGCAAGCTCCTACAATGAGCAGTTCTTC	CASSPGQASSYNEQFF
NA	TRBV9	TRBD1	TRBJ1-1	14	TGTGCCAGCAGCCAGGGGGTCTTGAACACTGAAGCTTTCTTT	CASSQGVLNTEAFF
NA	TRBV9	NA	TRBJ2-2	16	TGTGCCAGCGGGAGGAGGGGACAGTCGAACACCGGGGAGCTGTTTTTT	CASGRRGQSNTGELFF
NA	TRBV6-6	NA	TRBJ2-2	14	TGTGCCAGCAGTTACGCCAGGAACACCGGGGAGCTGTTTTTT	CASSYARNTGELFF
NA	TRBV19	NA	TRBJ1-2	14	TGTGCCAGTAGAACAAACAGGGTATCCTATGGCTACACCTTC	CASRTNRVSYGYTF
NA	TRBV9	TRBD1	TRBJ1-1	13	TGTGCCAGCAGCACGGACAGGGATACTGAAGCTTTCTTT	CASSTDRDTEAFF
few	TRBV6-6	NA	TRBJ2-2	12	TGTGCCAGCAGCCTCCCCACCGGGGAGCTGTTTTTT	CASSLPTGELFF
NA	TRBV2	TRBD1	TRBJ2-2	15	TGTGCCAGCAGCGGGACAGGGAGAATGACCGGGGAGCTGTTTTTT	CASSGTGRMTGELFF
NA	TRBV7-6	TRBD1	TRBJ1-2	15	TGTGCCAGCAGCCTACAGGGGGGGCTAGGCTATGGCTACACCTTC	CASSLQGGLGYGYTF
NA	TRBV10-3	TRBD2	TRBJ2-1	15	TGTGCCATCAGTGAGCTAAGCGGGAGGGGGCATGAGCAGTTCTTC	CAISELSGRGHEQFF
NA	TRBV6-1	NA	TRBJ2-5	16	TGTGCCAGCAGTGAAGCGAGGCTAGCCTCAGTGGGGACCCAGTACTTC	CASSEARLASVGTQYF
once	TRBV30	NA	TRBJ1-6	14	TGTGCCTGGAGTAATAAACAGGGTAATTCACCCCTCCACTTT	CAWSNKQGNSPLHF
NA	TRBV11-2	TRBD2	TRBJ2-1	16	TGTGCCAGCAGCCACTATCGACTAGCGGGGGGGGATGAGCAGTTCTTC	CASSHYRLAGGDEQFF
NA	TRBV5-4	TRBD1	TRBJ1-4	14	TGTGCCAGCAGCTGGGACAGGGGAGTTGAAAAACTGTTTTTT	CASSWDRGVEKLFF